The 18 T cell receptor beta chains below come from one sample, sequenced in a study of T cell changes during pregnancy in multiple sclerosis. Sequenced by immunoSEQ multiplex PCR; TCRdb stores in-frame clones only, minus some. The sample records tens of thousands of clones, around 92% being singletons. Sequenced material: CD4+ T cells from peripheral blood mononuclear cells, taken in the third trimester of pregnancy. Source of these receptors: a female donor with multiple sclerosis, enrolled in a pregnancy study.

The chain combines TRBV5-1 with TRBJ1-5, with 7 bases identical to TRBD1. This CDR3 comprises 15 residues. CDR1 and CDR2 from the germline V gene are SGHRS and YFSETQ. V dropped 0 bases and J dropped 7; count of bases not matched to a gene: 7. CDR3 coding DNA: TGCGCCAGCAGCTTGGAAGGACAGGTGAGACAGCCCCAGCATTTT. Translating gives CASSLEGQVRQPQHF.

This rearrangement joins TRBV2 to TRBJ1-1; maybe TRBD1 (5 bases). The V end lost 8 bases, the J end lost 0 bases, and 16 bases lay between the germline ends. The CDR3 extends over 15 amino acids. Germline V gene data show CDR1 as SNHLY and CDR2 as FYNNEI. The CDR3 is CASGGVGLMNTEAFF. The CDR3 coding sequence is TGTGCCAGCGGGGGGGTAGGGCTCATGAACACTGAAGCTTTCTTT.

The CDR3 DNA sequence: TGCGCCAGCGGACTAAGCGGGGTTCTGAACACTGAAGCTTTCTTT. Translation gives CASGLSGVLNTEAFF. V is TRBV5-1 and J is TRBJ1-1; D unresolved. Trimming removed 7 bases from V and 0 bases from J, with 16 bases in between. Per the germline V gene, CDR1 is SGHRS and CDR2 is YFSETQ. CDR3 length equals 15 residues. Together with reference TRBV5-1 and TRBJ1-1, the CDR3 gives the full variable domain: KAGVTQTPRYLIKTRGQQVTLSCSPISGHRSVSWYQQTPGQGLQFLFEYFSETQRNKGNFPGRFSGRQFSNSRSEMNVSTLELGDSALYLCASGLSGVLNTEAFFGQGTRLTVV.

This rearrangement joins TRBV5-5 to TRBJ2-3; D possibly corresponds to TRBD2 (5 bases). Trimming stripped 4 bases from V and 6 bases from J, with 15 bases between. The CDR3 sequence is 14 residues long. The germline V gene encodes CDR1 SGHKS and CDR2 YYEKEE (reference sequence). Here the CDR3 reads CASSTDSAGDTQYF. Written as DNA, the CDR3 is TGTGCCAGCAGCACGGACTCGGCTGGTGATACGCAGTATTTT. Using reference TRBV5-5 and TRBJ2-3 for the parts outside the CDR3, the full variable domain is DAGVTQSPTHLIKTRGQQVTLRCSPISGHKSVSWYQQVLGQGPQFIFQYYEKEERGRGNFPDRFSARQFPNYSSELNVNALLLGDSALYLCASSTDSAGDTQYFGPGTRLTVL.

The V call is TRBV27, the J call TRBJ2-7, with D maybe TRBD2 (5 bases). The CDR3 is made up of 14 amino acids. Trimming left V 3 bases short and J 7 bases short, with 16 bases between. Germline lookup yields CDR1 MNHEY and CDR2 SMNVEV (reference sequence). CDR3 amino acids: CASSLYGELGEQYF. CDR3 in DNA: TGTGCCAGCAGTTTGTACGGGGAGTTGGGGGAGCAGTACTTC.

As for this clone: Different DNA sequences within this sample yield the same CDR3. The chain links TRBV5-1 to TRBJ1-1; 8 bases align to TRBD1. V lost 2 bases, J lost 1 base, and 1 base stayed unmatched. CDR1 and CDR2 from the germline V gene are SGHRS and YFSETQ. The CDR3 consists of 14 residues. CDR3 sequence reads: CASSLDRGNTEAFF. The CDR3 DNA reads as TGCGCCAGCAGCTTAGACAGGGGGAACACTGAAGCTTTCTTT. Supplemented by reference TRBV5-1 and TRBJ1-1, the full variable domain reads KAGVTQTPRYLIKTRGQQVTLSCSPISGHRSVSWYQQTPGQGLQFLFEYFSETQRNKGNFPGRFSGRQFSNSRSEMNVSTLELGDSALYLCASSLDRGNTEAFFGQGTRLTVV.

CDR3 nucleotides: TGTGCCAGCAGCTACGGACAGGGAACCTACGAGCAGTACTTC. Translating it yields CASSYGQGTYEQYF. The rearrangement joins TRBV11-2 to TRBJ2-7; 8 nucleotides match TRBD1. Germline assignment: CDR1 SGHAT and CDR2 FQNNGV. V dropped 4 bases and J dropped 2; count of bases not matched to a gene: 4. The CDR3 sequence is 14 residues long.

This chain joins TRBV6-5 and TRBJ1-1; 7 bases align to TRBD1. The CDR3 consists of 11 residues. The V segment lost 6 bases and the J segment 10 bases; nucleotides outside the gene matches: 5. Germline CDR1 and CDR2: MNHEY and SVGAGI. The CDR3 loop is CASRQGRGAFF. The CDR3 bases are TGTGCCAGCAGACAGGGGCGGGGAGCTTTCTTT.

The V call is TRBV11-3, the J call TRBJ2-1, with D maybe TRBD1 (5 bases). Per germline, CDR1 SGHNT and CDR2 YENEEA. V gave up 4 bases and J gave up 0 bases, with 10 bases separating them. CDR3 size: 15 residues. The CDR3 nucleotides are TGTGCCAGCAGCTCCCGACAGAACTCCTACAATGAGCAGTTCTTC. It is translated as CASSSRQNSYNEQFF.

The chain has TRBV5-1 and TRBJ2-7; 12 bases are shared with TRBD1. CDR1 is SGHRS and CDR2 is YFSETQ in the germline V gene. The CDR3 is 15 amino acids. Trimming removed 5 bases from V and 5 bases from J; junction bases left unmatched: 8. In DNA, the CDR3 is TGCGCCAGCAGTGAGATGGGGACAGGGGGCCACGAGCAGTACTTC. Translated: CASSEMGTGGHEQYF. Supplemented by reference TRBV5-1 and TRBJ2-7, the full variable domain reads KAGVTQTPRYLIKTRGQQVTLSCSPISGHRSVSWYQQTPGQGLQFLFEYFSETQRNKGNFPGRFSGRQFSNSRSEMNVSTLELGDSALYLCASSEMGTGGHEQYFGPGTRLTVT.

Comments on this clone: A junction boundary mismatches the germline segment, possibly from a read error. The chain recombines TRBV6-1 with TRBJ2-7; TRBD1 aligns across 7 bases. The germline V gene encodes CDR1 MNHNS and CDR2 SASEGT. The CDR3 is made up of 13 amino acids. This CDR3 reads CAILNTGALVPHF. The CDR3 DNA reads TGTGCCATACTAAACACAGGGGCCCTCGTTCCGCACTTC.

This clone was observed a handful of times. The CDR3 region has the DNA TGTGCCAGCAATTCCCTAGGGGCCGGGACTAATGAAAAACTGTTTTTT. Protein: CASNSLGAGTNEKLFF. The chain has TRBV28 and TRBJ1-4; D possibly corresponds to TRBD1 (5 bases). V lost 7 bases and J 2 bases, leaving 17 bases between the germline ends. Germline CDR1 and CDR2: MDHEN and SYDVKM. The CDR3 extends over 16 amino acids.

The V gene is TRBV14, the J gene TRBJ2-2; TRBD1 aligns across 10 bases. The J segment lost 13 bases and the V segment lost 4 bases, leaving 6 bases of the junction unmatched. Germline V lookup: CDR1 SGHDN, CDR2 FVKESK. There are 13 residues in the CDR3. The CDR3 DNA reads TGTGCCAGCAGCCGGGACAGGGGCCTTCCGCTGTTTTTT. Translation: CASSRDRGLPLFF.

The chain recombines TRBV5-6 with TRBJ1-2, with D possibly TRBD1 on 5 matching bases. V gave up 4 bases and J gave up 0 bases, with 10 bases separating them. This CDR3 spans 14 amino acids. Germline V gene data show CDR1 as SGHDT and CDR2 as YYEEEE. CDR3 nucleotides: TGTGCCAGCAGCCCGAAGACAGCTAACTATGGCTACACCTTC. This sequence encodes CASSPKTANYGYTF.

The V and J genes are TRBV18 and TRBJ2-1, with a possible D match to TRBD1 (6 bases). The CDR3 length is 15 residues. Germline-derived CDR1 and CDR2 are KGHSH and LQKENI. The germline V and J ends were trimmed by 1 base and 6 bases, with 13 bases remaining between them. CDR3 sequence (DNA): TGTGCCAGCTCACCACAATCAGGACAGTTCAATGAGCAGTTCTTC. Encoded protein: CASSPQSGQFNEQFF.

The CDR3 spells CASSLIAGGFNQNTEAFF. CDR3 nucleotide sequence: TGTGCCAGCAGCTTAATCGCAGGGGGCTTTAATCAGAACACTGAAGCTTTCTTT. The chain couples TRBV7-9 to TRBJ1-1, with 8 bases that match TRBD1. The germline gives CDR1 SEHNR, CDR2 FQNEAQ (reference sequence). This CDR3 comprises 18 residues. The V gene end was trimmed by 2 bases and the J gene end by 1 base; junction bases not matched to a gene: 12.

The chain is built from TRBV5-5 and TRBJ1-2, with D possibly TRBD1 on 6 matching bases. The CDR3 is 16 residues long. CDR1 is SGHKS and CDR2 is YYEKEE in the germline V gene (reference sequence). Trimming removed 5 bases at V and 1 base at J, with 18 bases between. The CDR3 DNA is TGTGCCAGCAGTTCAGTCCTAAACAGGGTTAACTATGGCTACACCTTC. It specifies CASSSVLNRVNYGYTF.

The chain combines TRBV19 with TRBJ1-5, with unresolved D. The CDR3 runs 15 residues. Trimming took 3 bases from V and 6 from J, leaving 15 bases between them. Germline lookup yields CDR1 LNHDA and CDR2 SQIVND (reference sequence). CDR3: CASSMGESETQPQHF. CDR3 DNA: TGTGCCAGTAGTATGGGAGAGTCCGAAACTCAGCCCCAGCATTTT.